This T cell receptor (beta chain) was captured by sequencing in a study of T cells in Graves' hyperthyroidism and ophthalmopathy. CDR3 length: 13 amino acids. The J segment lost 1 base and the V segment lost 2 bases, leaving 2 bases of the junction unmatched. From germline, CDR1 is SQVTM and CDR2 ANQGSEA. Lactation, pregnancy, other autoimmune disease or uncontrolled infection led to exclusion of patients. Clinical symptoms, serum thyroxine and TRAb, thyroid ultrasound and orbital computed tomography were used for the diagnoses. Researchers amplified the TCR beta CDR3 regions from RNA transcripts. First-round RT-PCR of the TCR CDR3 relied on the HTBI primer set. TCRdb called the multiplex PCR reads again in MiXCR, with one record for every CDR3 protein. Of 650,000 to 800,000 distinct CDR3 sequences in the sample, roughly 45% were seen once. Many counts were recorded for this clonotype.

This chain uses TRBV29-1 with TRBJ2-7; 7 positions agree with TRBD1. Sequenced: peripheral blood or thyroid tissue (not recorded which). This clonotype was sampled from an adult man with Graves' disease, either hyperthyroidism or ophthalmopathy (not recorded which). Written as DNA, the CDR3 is TGCAGCGTTGAACGGGACAGTTCCTACGAGCAGTACTTC. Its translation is CSVERDSSYEQYF.